The present TCR beta chain was sequenced within a study of CD8+CD57+ T cells in acquired aplastic anemia. Overall study context: Isolated CD4+ and CD8+ cells, once sorted, yielded DNA averaging roughly 3.4 ug. Sequencing produced an average of about 9.8 million reads per healthy donor for CD4+ cells.

Genomic DNA served as template for TCR beta VDJ and CDR3 profiling. TCRdb analysed the reads with MiXCR anew, one entry per CDR3 protein. This table holds 130,000 or so distinct CDR3 sequences, 40% to 45% found once. Findings and limits, study-wide: Common to patients and controls were roughly 30 CD8+ CDR3 sequences. The CD8+ Simpson's diversity of patients and controls was not significantly different.

CDR3 length: 15 amino acids. V shed 4 bases, J shed 5 bases, and the junction held 4 bases outside the gene matches. Germline assignment: CDR1 SNHLY and CDR2 FYNNEI. This clonotype was observed at least ten times. Its antigen remains unknown. This TCR derives from a human donor in good health, serving as a control. This chain connects TRBV2 to TRBJ2-6, with TRBD1 matching over 8 bases. Sequenced input: sorted CD4+, CD8+, or CD8+CD57+ T cells (not recorded which) from PBMCs. CDR3 in amino acids: CASSGGQVWANVLTF. CDR3 nucleotide sequence: TGTGCCAGCAGTGGGGGACAGGTTTGGGCCAACGTCCTGACTTTC.